This is a list of T cell receptor beta chains from one sample in a study of blood T cell repertoires in COVID-19. TCRdb's copy holds only in-frame clones and misses some; the assay was immunoSEQ multiplex PCR. This sample has 200,000 or so clones, with roughly 76% found just once. Sequenced: peripheral blood. The receptors stem from a human donor in a cohort sampled during active COVID-19. The CDR3 runs from the conserved cysteine through the conserved F or W. A D gene is named only where the DNA matches it firmly. Not every row has a clone size; where given, it reads once, few, many or a size class.

>TRBD2|TRBJ2-5|.|TRBV7-2
CASSLALRLAGETQYF
TGTGCCAGCAGCTTAGCCCTACGACTAGCGGGAGAGACCCAGTACTTC
>.|TRBJ2-7|.|TRBV30
CAWSVGTAGAYEQYF
TGTGCCTGGAGTGTCGGGACAGCGGGCGCCTACGAGCAGTACTTC
>.|TRBJ2-7|.|TRBV6-1
CASSDQGGSYEQYF
TGTGCCAGCAGTGACCAGGGGGGTTCCTACGAGCAGTACTTC
>.|TRBJ2-7|.|TRBV9
CASSVGLADSYEQYF
TGTGCCAGCAGCGTTGGGCTAGCAGACTCCTACGAGCAGTACTTC
>.|TRBJ1-1|.|TRBV19
CASSRSSSRFLEAFF
TGTGCCAGTAGTAGGTCGTCATCCAGGTTCCTTGAAGCTTTCTTT
>.|TRBJ2-7|.|TRBV9
CASSPGTGSFSSYEQYF
TGTGCCAGCAGCCCCGGGACTGGCAGTTTTTCCTCCTACGAGCAGTACTTC
>.|TRBJ1-5|.|TRBV7-2
CASSPWGGQPQHF
TGTGCCAGCAGCCCATGGGGGGGTCAGCCCCAGCATTTT
>TRBD1|TRBJ1-5|once|TRBV3-1/TRBV3-2
CASSQETGSNQPQHF
TGTGCCAGCAGCCAAGAGACAGGGAGCAATCAGCCCCAGCATTTT
>TRBD2|TRBJ2-1|few|TRBV27
CASSPGTSGRSDEQFF
TGTGCCAGCAGTCCAGGGACTAGCGGGAGGTCTGATGAGCAGTTCTTC
>.|TRBJ1-2|.|TRBV27
CASSLSVPRGLYGYTF
TGTGCCAGCAGTTTATCGGTCCCCAGGGGTCTCTATGGCTACACCTTC
>TRBD1|TRBJ2-3|.|TRBV20-1
CSASHRDRGITDTQYF
TGCAGTGCTAGTCATAGGGACAGGGGAATCACAGATACGCAGTATTTT
>TRBD2|TRBJ2-1|few|TRBV28
CASRSLLAGGYNEQFF
TGTGCCAGCAGATCCCTACTAGCGGGAGGGTACAATGAGCAGTTCTTC
>TRBD1|TRBJ1-5|.|TRBV28
CASSLVGQGAGNQPQHF
TGTGCCAGCAGTTTGGTGGGACAGGGGGCGGGCAATCAGCCCCAGCATTTT
>TRBD1|TRBJ2-7|.|TRBV28
CASSSPGTGKAYEQYF
TGTGCCAGCAGTTCACCAGGGACAGGCAAAGCCTACGAGCAGTACTTC
>.|TRBJ1-2|.|TRBV28
CASSFGNNYGYTF
TGTGCCAGCAGTTTCGGGAATAACTATGGCTACACCTTC
>.|TRBJ2-7|.|TRBV27
CASSPTQGYYEQYF
TGTGCCAGCAGTCCGACACAGGGCTACTACGAGCAGTACTTC
>.|TRBJ2-3|.|TRBV3-1/TRBV3-2
CASSQVGVDTQYF
TGTGCCAGCAGCCAAGTGGGAGTGGATACGCAGTATTTT
>.|TRBJ2-7|.|TRBV5-1
CASSLEGGWTYEQYF
TGCGCCAGCAGCTTGGAAGGGGGTTGGACCTACGAGCAGTACTTC
>.|TRBJ1-2|.|TRBV28
CASSIEDYGYTF
TGTGCCAGCAGCATCGAGGACTATGGCTACACCTTC
>.|TRBJ2-2|.|TRBV5-6
CASTGVGTGELFF
TGTGCCAGCACCGGGGTTGGCACCGGGGAGCTGTTTTTT
>TRBD2|TRBJ2-1|once|TRBV2
CASSQREGLYEQFF
TGTGCCTCTAGCCAACGGGAGGGCCTCTATGAGCAGTTCTTC
>.|TRBJ2-4|.|TRBV7-8
CASSLGGHPAKNIQYF
TGTGCCAGCAGCTTAGGGGGACATCCCGCCAAAAACATTCAGTACTTC
>TRBD2|TRBJ2-1|.|TRBV10-3
CATAAWGLAGEGNEQFF
TGTGCCACCGCTGCCTGGGGACTAGCGGGAGAGGGCAATGAGCAGTTCTTC
>.|TRBJ2-3|.|TRBV7-9
CASSRLGDTDTQYF
TGTGCCAGCAGCCGCCTTGGAGACACAGATACGCAGTATTTT
>.|TRBJ2-7|.|TRBV5-6
CASSLTREQYF
TGTGCCAGCAGCTTAACGAGAGAGCAGTACTTC
>TRBD2|TRBJ2-7|.|TRBV30
CAWKEEGGDFIYEQYF
TGTGCCTGGAAGGAAGAGGGAGGGGATTTTATTTACGAGCAGTACTTC
>TRBD1|TRBJ1-1|.|TRBV5-1
CASSRSGTGTIYTEAFF
TGCGCCAGCAGCCGATCCGGGACAGGGACTATTTACACTGAAGCTTTCTTT
>TRBD2|TRBJ2-7|.|TRBV28
CASDRLAGGYEQYF
TGTGCCAGCGACCGGTTAGCGGGAGGCTACGAGCAGTACTTC
>.|TRBJ2-7|.|TRBV4-3
CASSQDRRAYEQYF
TGCGCCAGCAGCCAAGATAGGCGGGCATACGAGCAGTACTTC
>.|TRBJ2-1|few|TRBV29-1
CSVEESGEQFF
TGCAGCGTTGAAGAGAGCGGTGAGCAGTTCTTC